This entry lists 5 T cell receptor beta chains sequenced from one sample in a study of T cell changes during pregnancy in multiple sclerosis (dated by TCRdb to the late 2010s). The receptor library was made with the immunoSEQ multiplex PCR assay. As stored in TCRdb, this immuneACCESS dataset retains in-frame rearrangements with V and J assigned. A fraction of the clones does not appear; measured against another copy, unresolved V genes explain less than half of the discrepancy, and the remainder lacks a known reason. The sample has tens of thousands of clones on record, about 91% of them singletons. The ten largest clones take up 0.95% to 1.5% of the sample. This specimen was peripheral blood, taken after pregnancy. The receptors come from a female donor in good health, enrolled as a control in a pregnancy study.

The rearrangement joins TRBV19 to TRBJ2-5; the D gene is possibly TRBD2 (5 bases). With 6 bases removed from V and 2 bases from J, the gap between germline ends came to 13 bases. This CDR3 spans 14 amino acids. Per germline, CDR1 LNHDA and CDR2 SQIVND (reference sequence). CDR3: CASRPELGQETQYF. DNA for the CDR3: TGTGCCAGTAGACCGGAACTAGGGCAAGAGACCCAGTACTTC.

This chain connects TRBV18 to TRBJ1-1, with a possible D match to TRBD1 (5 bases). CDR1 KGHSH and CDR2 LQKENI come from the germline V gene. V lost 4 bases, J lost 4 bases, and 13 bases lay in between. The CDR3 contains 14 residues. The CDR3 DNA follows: TGTGCCAGCTCACTAACAGGTGAACGCACTGAAGCTTTCTTT. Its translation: CASSLTGERTEAFF.

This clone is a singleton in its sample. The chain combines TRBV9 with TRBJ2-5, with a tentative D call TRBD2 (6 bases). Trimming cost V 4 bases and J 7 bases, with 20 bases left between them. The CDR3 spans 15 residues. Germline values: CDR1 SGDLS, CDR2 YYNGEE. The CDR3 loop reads CASSSSGSGTGTQYF. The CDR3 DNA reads TGTGCCAGCAGCTCGAGCGGGTCGGGGACGGGGACCCAGTACTTC.

The CDR3 region is CASRTWGGAGDTEAFF. CDR3 coding DNA: TGTGCCAGCCGGACCTGGGGTGGGGCGGGAGACACTGAAGCTTTCTTT. The chain links TRBV27 to TRBJ1-1, with a possible D match to TRBD1 (5 bases). Trimming stripped 8 bases from V and 3 bases from J, with 22 bases between. CDR3 length: 16 amino acids. Looked up from germline, CDR1 is MNHEY and CDR2 is SMNVEV (reference sequence).

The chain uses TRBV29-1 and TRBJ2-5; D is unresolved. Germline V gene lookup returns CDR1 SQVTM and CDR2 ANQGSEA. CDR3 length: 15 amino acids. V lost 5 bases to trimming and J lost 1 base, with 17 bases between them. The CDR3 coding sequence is TGCAGCGTTAGGTTGGGCTCGACACTCCAAGAGACCCAGTACTTC. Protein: CSVRLGSTLQETQYF.